The T cell receptor (beta chain) under discussion was sequenced for a study of T cell repertoires in cytomegalovirus infection. Each CDR3 protein gets one entry after TCRdb re-called the reads with MiXCR. In the table there are 680,000 or so distinct CDR3 sequences, 35% to 45% of which are singletons. CDR3 length equals 15 residues. V was clipped by 1 base and J by 2 bases, with 10 bases between them. Sequences were obtained from PBMCs. The sequence came from a human donor in good health (CMV status not recorded). Some clones in this sample may be carry-over from other donors' samples. The gene calls are TRBV12-3 or TRBV12-4 and TRBJ2-3; tentative D call: TRBD2 (6 bases). CDR3 loop: CASSLVSGDTDTQYF. CDR3 nucleotide sequence: TGTGCCAGCAGTTTAGTTAGCGGCGACACAGATACGCAGTATTTT.